This passage covers 6 T cell receptor beta chains from one sample sequenced in a study of T cell repertoires in aging, cancer and after chemotherapy. Multiplex touch-down PCR with TRB-A/B primers amplified rearranged V-D-J TRB sequences. TCRdb reanalysed the multiplex PCR reads using MiXCR and keeps one entry per CDR3 protein. The sample has about 900 distinct CDR3 sequences; about 30% are singletons. TCR beta rearrangements were amplified from peripheral blood genomic DNA. The sequenced material came from blood. The receptors come from a human donor with a solid tumor.

Concerning this clonotype itself: Being one base from a much bigger clone, this may be a read error. The rearrangement uses TRBV12-3 or TRBV12-4 and TRBJ1-6; D call uncertain. The CDR3 consists of 15 residues. The CDR3: CASSLASSYNSPLQF. CDR3 nucleotides: TGTGCCAGCAGTTTGGCCTCCTCCTATAATTCACCCCTCCAGTTT.

This clonotype has more than one count but fewer than ten. The chain uses TRBV20-1 and TRBJ2-1; D is possibly TRBD2 (6 bases). The CDR3 is 13 residues long. Germline V gene sequence: CDR1 DFQATT, CDR2 SNEGSKA (reference sequence). V lost 3 bases and J lost 5, with 11 bases in between. CDR3 DNA sequence: TGCAGTGCTAGGGTCCGGGGGAACAATGAGCAGTTCTTC. Amino acids: CSARVRGNNEQFF.

Sample share makes this clonotype large (0.1 to 1%). The chain links TRBV10-3 to TRBJ1-5; no clear D gene. Trimming removed 3 bases from V and 3 bases from J, with 12 bases in between. This CDR3 has 15 amino acids. Germline V lookup: CDR1 ENHRY, CDR2 SYGVKD. This CDR3 reads CAISDPTGYNQPQHF. For the CDR3, the DNA is TGTGCCATCAGTGACCCGACGGGCTACAATCAGCCCCAGCATTTT.

In DNA, the CDR3 is TGTGCCAGCAGTTCTCGGACTAGCGGGGGATTGTACGAGCAGTACTTC. Protein: CASSSRTSGGLYEQYF. The rearrangement joins TRBV28 to TRBJ2-7; 13 bases line up with TRBD2. The CDR3 runs to 16 residues. CDR1 is MDHEN, CDR2 SYDVKM, per germline. Trimming removed 4 bases from V and 4 bases from J; junction bases left unmatched: 7.

CDR3 sequence reads: CASSIKRVGNTEAFF. The CDR3 DNA is TGTGCCAGTAGTATAAAAAGAGTAGGGAACACTGAAGCTTTCTTT. The chain combines TRBV19 with TRBJ1-1; D uncertain. The CDR3 is 15 amino acids. Trimming cost V 2 bases and J 1 base, with 11 bases left between them. CDR1 and CDR2 from the germline V gene are LNHDA and SQIVND (reference sequence).

In regard to this clonotype: This sequence may be a read error, since a much larger clone differs from it by one base. The chain combines TRBV6-6 with TRBJ1-1; no firm D call. V lost 5 bases and J lost 1, with 14 bases in between. CDR1 MNHNY and CDR2 SVGAGI come from the germline V gene (reference sequence). This CDR3 spans 15 amino acids. The CDR3 DNA is TGTGCCAGCAGTGAGTCGGCAGAATGGAACACTGAAGCTTTCTTT. The encoded protein is CASSESAEWNTEAFF.